This entry lists 9 T cell receptor beta chains sequenced from one sample in a study of regulatory T cells in long-lasting Graves disease. Library construction for TCR beta used iRepertoire HTBI primers and Arm-PCR of CDR3 regions. TCRdb fed the multiplex PCR reads into MiXCR, producing one record per CDR3 protein. The top ten clones hold around 20% of a sample with hundreds of thousands of distinct CDR3 sequences, more than 20% of them seen once. Time point: persistent/refractory GD, antithyroid drugs over 5 years with positive TRAb. PBMCs were the source of the RNA used for TCR sequencing. Source: peripheral blood mononuclear cells (PBMCs), taken when the disease was refractory, from a patient treated with antithyroid drugs. Receptors were obtained from a female donor with Graves disease.

This clonotype was detected many times. The rearrangement joins TRBV7-9 to TRBJ2-7; 9 nucleotides match TRBD2. Trimming took 1 base from V and 2 from J; bases not matched to a gene: 6. The CDR3 has 16 residues. CDR1 and CDR2 (germline): SEHNR, FQNEAQ (reference sequence). CDR3 in DNA: TGTGCCAGCAGCTTAGTCATGGCGGGAGGGCCCTACGAGCAGTACTTC. Residues: CASSLVMAGGPYEQYF.

This clonotype was picked up many times. The chain has TRBV30 and TRBJ1-1; D is unclear. Per germline, CDR1 GTSNPN and CDR2 SVGIG (reference sequence). This CDR3 spans 10 amino acids. With 5 bases removed from V and 4 bases from J, the gap between germline ends came to 5 bases. In nucleotides, the CDR3 is TGTGCCTGGGCAAGCACTGAAGCTTTCTTT. Its translation is CAWASTEAFF.

This clonotype came up a few times. This chain connects TRBV30 to TRBJ1-2; D is perhaps TRBD1 (5 bases). The CDR3 runs to 13 residues. V was shortened by 0 bases and J by 4 bases, with 9 bases between the two germline ends. CDR1 GTSNPN and CDR2 SVGIG come from the germline V gene (reference sequence). The CDR3, as DNA: TGTGCCTGGAGTGTCCTGACAGCCTATGGCTACACCTTC. It specifies CAWSVLTAYGYTF.

The chain combines TRBV29-1 with TRBJ1-1; maybe TRBD1 (6 bases). Germline V CDR1 and CDR2: SQVTM, ANQGSEA. This CDR3 has 12 residues. Trimming took off 7 bases at V and 0 bases at J, with 9 bases between the two ends. CDR3: CSGGQMNTEAFF. The CDR3 region has the DNA TGCAGCGGGGGACAAATGAACACTGAAGCTTTCTTT.

This clonotype has more than one count but fewer than ten. Its ends do not fully match the called genes, so a read error is possible. The chain employs TRBV20-1 and TRBJ1-1; D unclear. CDR1 and CDR2 from the germline V gene are DFQATT and SNEGSKA (reference sequence). The CDR3 is 16 amino acids. The CDR3 DNA follows: TGCAGTGCTAGATATCCGGGCATAAGGATAGGCACTGAAGCTTCCTTT. Residues: CSARYPGIRIGTEASF.

This clonotype was picked up one time. This rearrangement joins TRBV5-1 to TRBJ2-7; D unclear. The germline gives CDR1 SGHRS, CDR2 YFSETQ. The germline V and J ends were trimmed by 4 bases and 4 bases, with 12 bases remaining between them. This CDR3 contains 13 residues. The CDR3 bases are TGCGCCAGCAGCCTGTGGACGGAGTACGAGCAGTACTTC. This codes for CASSLWTEYEQYF.

The chain combines TRBV20-1 with TRBJ1-1; tentatively, D is TRBD1 (5 bases). Trimming shortened V by 8 bases and J by 4 bases, and 20 bases separated the two germline ends. The CDR3 spans 14 residues. Germline loops: CDR1 DFQATT, CDR2 SNEGSKA (reference sequence). This CDR3 reads CSSPVLGAGTEAFF. CDR3 DNA: TGCAGTTCCCCGGTGCTTGGGGCGGGCACTGAAGCTTTCTTT.

This chain connects TRBV19 to TRBJ1-2; tentatively, D is TRBD1 (5 bases). The CDR3 is 15 amino acids. The V gene's germline CDR1 is LNHDA and CDR2 SQIVND (reference sequence). Trimming removed 6 bases at V and 1 base at J, with 15 bases between. In DNA, the CDR3 is TGTGCCAGTAGCACCAGAACGACAGTTAACTATGGCTACACCTTC. Translating it yields CASSTRTTVNYGYTF.

Details on this clonotype: One end of the junction varies from germline; a read error may be responsible. The rearrangement joins TRBV7-2 to TRBJ1-1, with D unclear. Germline CDR1 SGHTA, CDR2 FQGNSA. The CDR3 runs 15 residues. The CDR3 is CASSQVNDGRTEAFF. As DNA, the CDR3 is TGCGCCAGCAGCCAAGTTAATGACGGGCGCACTGAAGCTTTCTTT.